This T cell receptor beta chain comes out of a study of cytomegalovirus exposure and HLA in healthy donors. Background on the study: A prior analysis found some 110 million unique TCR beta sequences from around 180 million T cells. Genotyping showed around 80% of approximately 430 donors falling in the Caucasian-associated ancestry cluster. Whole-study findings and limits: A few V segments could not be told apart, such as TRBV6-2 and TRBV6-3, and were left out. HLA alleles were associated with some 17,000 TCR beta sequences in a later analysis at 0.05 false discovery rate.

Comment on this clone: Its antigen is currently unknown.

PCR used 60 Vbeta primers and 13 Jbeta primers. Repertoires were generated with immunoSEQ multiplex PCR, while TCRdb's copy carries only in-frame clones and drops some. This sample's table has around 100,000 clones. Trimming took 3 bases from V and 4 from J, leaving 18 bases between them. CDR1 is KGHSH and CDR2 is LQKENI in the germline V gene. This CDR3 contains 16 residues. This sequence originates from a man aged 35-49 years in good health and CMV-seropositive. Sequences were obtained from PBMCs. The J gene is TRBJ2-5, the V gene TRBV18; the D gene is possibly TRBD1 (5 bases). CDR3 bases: TGTGCCAGCTCACCGATTCTTACAGGCGTGGGAGAGACCCAGTACTTC. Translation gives CASSPILTGVGETQYF.